This T cell receptor beta chain was identified during a study of T cells in Graves' hyperthyroidism and ophthalmopathy. V was shortened by 4 bases and J by 3 bases, with 10 bases between the two germline ends. CDR3 size: 13 residues. On the basis of clinical symptoms, serum thyroxine and TRAb, thyroid ultrasound and orbital computed tomography, diagnoses were made. This clonotype was counted at least ten times. What it binds is unknown. Study-wide results and limits: Ophthalmopathy was separated from stable hyperthyroidism by a 13 V-J model. Expanded thyroid clonotypes (above 0.001) were mostly also found in blood.

Regions amplified from RNA transcripts were the TCR beta CDR3 regions. The TCR CDR3 first-round RT-PCR relied on the HTBI primer set. MiXCR, run by TCRdb on the multiplex PCR reads, gives a single entry per CDR3 protein. The sample records a few hundred thousand distinct CDR3 sequences, about 15% being singletons. The V call is TRBV12-3 or TRBV12-4, the J call TRBJ2-7; D unclear. The origin of this receptor is a woman aged 25 to 39 with Graves' hyperthyroidism. Sequences were obtained from blood. CDR3 in amino acids: CASSWGADYEQYF. The DNA of the CDR3 is TGTGCCAGCAGTTGGGGTGCGGACTACGAGCAGTACTTC.